Listed below are T cell receptor beta chains from one sample, sequenced in a study of post-analysis software for immune sequencing data. TCRdb re-analysed the PCR reads in MiXCR, keeping a single row per CDR3 protein. The sample lists around 500,000 distinct CDR3 sequences; 34% were seen once. Sequenced: blood. The receptors stem from a girl younger than 18 with multiple sclerosis. CDR3s include the opening cysteine and the closing phenylalanine or tryptophan. The order of the fields is J gene, clone size, V gene, D gene, CDR3 DNA, CDR3 protein. A D gene is named only where the DNA matches it firmly. Not all rows give a size; the values are once, few, many and, for expanded clones, a class.

>TRBJ2-7|NA|TRBV20-1|NA
TGCAGTGCCAAGGGGTCCGGAGGATTCTACGAGCAGTACTTC
CSAKGSGGFYEQYF
>TRBJ1-5|NA|TRBV6-1|NA
TGTGCCAGCATAGAAGACAGGATAAGCAATCAGCCCCAGCATTTT
CASIEDRISNQPQHF
>TRBJ2-3|NA|TRBV4-2|NA
TGTGCCAGCAGCCAAGGGGGAGGGCAGGGGAGCACAGATACGCAGTATTTT
CASSQGGGQGSTDTQYF
>TRBJ1-1|NA|TRBV2|NA
TGTGCCAGCCACGTCGGAATAATGAACACTGAAGCTTTCTTT
CASHVGIMNTEAFF
>TRBJ1-6|few|TRBV4-1|NA
TGCGCCAGCAGCCAAGACAGGGGAGGTAATTCACCCCTCCACTTT
CASSQDRGGNSPLHF
>TRBJ2-3|few|TRBV20-1|NA
TGCAGTGCTAGGTACGGTTCTAGCACAGATACGCAGTATTTT
CSARYGSSTDTQYF
>TRBJ2-3|NA|TRBV15|TRBD1
TGTGCCACCAGCAGAGACGACAGGGTAGGTGGCACAGATACGCAGTATTTT
CATSRDDRVGGTDTQYF
>TRBJ2-5|few|TRBV10-3|NA
TGTGCCATCAGTTCACCGGGACTCGACTGGGAGACCCAGTACTTC
CAISSPGLDWETQYF
>TRBJ2-2|NA|TRBV12-3/TRBV12-4|NA
TGTGCCGCCTCCATCGGGTCAGACACCGGGGAGCTGTTTTTT
CAASIGSDTGELFF
>TRBJ1-2|NA|TRBV27|NA
TGTGCCAGCAGTTTAAGCATAGGACACCTTAACTATGGCTACACCTTC
CASSLSIGHLNYGYTF
>TRBJ2-1|NA|TRBV20-1|NA
TGCAGTGCTAGTGAGGACGCGGCCTACAATGAGCAGTTCTTC
CSASEDAAYNEQFF
>TRBJ1-2|NA|TRBV7-9|NA
TGTGCCAGCAGCTCTCGATCTAACTATGGCTACACCTTC
CASSSRSNYGYTF
>TRBJ2-5|NA|TRBV9|NA
TGTGCCAGCAGCACAGACACCCAAGAGACCCAGTACTTC
CASSTDTQETQYF
>TRBJ1-5|NA|TRBV12-3/TRBV12-4|NA
TGTGCCAGCAGTTCGAAGGGGTGGCTCAATCAGCCCCAGCATTTT
CASSSKGWLNQPQHF
>TRBJ1-6|NA|TRBV19|NA
TGTGCCAGTAGTTTAACCGGGGCCCAGGGAAATTCACCCCTCCACTTT
CASSLTGAQGNSPLHF
>TRBJ2-5|NA|TRBV12-3/TRBV12-4|NA
TGTGCCAGCAAAAGGCAGCAAGAGACCCAGTACTTC
CASKRQQETQYF
>TRBJ2-3|NA|TRBV12-3/TRBV12-4|NA
TGTGCCAGCAAATCGGGACTCAACACAGATACGCAGTATTTT
CASKSGLNTDTQYF
>TRBJ2-1|NA|TRBV24-1|NA
TGTACCACCAGTGATCCCCGGTATTCCTACAATGAGCAGTTCTTC
CTTSDPRYSYNEQFF
>TRBJ1-1|NA|TRBV20-1|NA
TGCAGTGCTAGCAGAAACACTGAAGCTTTCTTT
CSASRNTEAFF
>TRBJ2-3|NA|TRBV2|NA
TGTGCCAGCACCCTACTTGAGACCTCAGATACGCAGTATTTT
CASTLLETSDTQYF
>TRBJ1-2|NA|TRBV20-1|NA
TGCAGTGCTAGAGGTCGGCAGCGCCTGATGGATGGCTACACCTTC
CSARGRQRLMDGYTF
>TRBJ1-1|NA|TRBV3-1|NA
TGTGCCAGCAGCCAGGACCCAGGGGATTTAAACACTGAAGCTTTCTTT
CASSQDPGDLNTEAFF
>TRBJ2-7|NA|TRBV3-1|NA
TGTGCCAGCAGCCAAAACAGGGCCTCCGAGCAGTACTTC
CASSQNRASEQYF
>TRBJ2-1|NA|TRBV25-1|NA
TGTGCCAGCACGGGCAGTACCAATGAGCAGTTCTTC
CASTGSTNEQFF
>TRBJ2-3|NA|TRBV6-5|NA
TGTGCCAGCAGTATAGGGGTTAGCACAGATACGCAGTATTTT
CASSIGVSTDTQYF
>TRBJ1-4|NA|TRBV7-9|NA
TGTGCCAGCAGCTTAGGATCCCAGGGAGGAAGGGGAAAACTGTTTTTT
CASSLGSQGGRGKLFF
>TRBJ2-4|NA|TRBV5-1|NA
TGCGCCAGCAGCTTAGGCAACGCCAAAAACATTCAGTACTTC
CASSLGNAKNIQYF
>TRBJ2-1|many|TRBV5-1|NA
TGCGCCACCACACTGGCGCCCGATTACAATGAGCAGTTCTTC
CATTLAPDYNEQFF
>TRBJ2-3|NA|TRBV7-3|TRBD1
TGTGCCAGCAGCTTAACGAGGGACAGGGGAACAGATACGCAGTATTTT
CASSLTRDRGTDTQYF
>TRBJ1-5|few|TRBV6-2/TRBV6-3|TRBD1
TGTGCCAGCAGTTCCATCCCTCCAGGGACAGGGCGCAATCAGCCCCAGCATTTT
CASSSIPPGTGRNQPQHF
>TRBJ1-5|NA|TRBV27|TRBD1
TGTGCCAGCAGTTTCGGGGACAGGGCTAGCAATCAGCCCCAGCATTTT
CASSFGDRASNQPQHF
>TRBJ1-5|NA|TRBV12-3/TRBV12-4|NA
TGTGCCAGCAGTTGGCACAGCAATCAGCCCCAGCATTTT
CASSWHSNQPQHF
>TRBJ2-7|few|TRBV6-6|NA
TGTGCCAGCAGTAGTAGGGTCGACGAGCAGTACTTC
CASSSRVDEQYF
>TRBJ2-7|few|TRBV12-3/TRBV12-4|NA
TGTGCCAGCAGCCTCTCGGTCGGGCCGAGCTCCTACGAGCAGTACTTC
CASSLSVGPSSYEQYF
>TRBJ1-6|NA|TRBV10-3|TRBD1
TGTGCCATCAGTGAGTCGCCAGGGGGTAATTCACCCCTCCACTTT
CAISESPGGNSPLHF
>TRBJ1-1|NA|TRBV7-9|TRBD1
TGTGCCAGCAGTAGGGGACAGCAGAACACTGAAGCTTTCTTT
CASSRGQQNTEAFF
>TRBJ2-5|NA|TRBV6-1|NA
TGTGCCAGCAGTGAAGCGCGAGGGGCGCTCAGAGAGACCCAGTACTTC
CASSEARGALRETQYF
>TRBJ1-1|NA|TRBV7-9|NA
TGTGCCAGCTCGAAGGTACTCCTGAACACTGAAGCTTTCTTT
CASSKVLLNTEAFF
>TRBJ2-7|few|TRBV20-1|NA
TGCAGTGCTAGAGGTCCAGGGAGCTCCTACGAGCAGTACTTC
CSARGPGSSYEQYF
>TRBJ2-7|few|TRBV6-6|TRBD1
TGTGCCAGCAGCGAGGGACAGTTGTTCTACGAGCAGTACTTC
CASSEGQLFYEQYF
>TRBJ2-3|few|TRBV5-6|TRBD1
TGTGCCAGCAGCTCTGGAGACAGGGGGAGAACAGATACGCAGTATTTT
CASSSGDRGRTDTQYF
>TRBJ2-1|NA|TRBV4-1|TRBD2
TGCGCCAGCAGCCAAGGACCTAGCGGGGGGTGTATCAATGAGCAGTTCTTC
CASSQGPSGGCINEQFF
>TRBJ1-1|few|TRBV10-3|NA
TGTGCCATCAGTGGTGACAGGACGAACACTGAAGCTTTCTTT
CAISGDRTNTEAFF
>TRBJ2-7|NA|TRBV28|TRBD1
TGTGCCAGCAGTTTACTACAGGGGGAGCAGTACTTC
CASSLLQGEQYF